The 4 T cell receptor beta chains below come from one sample, sequenced in a study of T cells in Graves' hyperthyroidism and ophthalmopathy. Amplification of TCR beta CDR3 regions was performed using RNA transcripts as template. Initially, a first-round RT-PCR of the TCR CDR3 employed the HTBI primer set. From the multiplex PCR reads, TCRdb called clonotypes with MiXCR, one entry per CDR3 protein. Among around 350,000 distinct CDR3 sequences listed, about a fifth were seen once. The sample comprised blood. The origin of the receptors is a woman in her late teens or twenties with Graves' hyperthyroidism.

CDR3 sequence (DNA): TGTGCCAGCAGTTCTGGGACAGGTCCCGTCTCGGGGGAGCAGTACTTC. Translating it yields CASSSGTGPVSGEQYF. The J gene is TRBJ2-7, the V gene TRBV6-5; 8 bases fit TRBD1. Germline values: CDR1 MNHEY, CDR2 SVGAGI. This CDR3 is 16 amino acids long. Trimming took 4 bases from V and 7 from J; bases not matched to a gene: 15.

Concerning this clonotype: One junction end does not reproduce the germline sequence, and a read error may be involved. The CDR3 nucleotides read TGCAGTGCTAGAAACCTTAGGGGAGTGGGCAAAAACATTAAGTACTTC. This sequence encodes CSARNLRGVGKNIKYF. The chain links TRBV20-1 to TRBJ2-4; D could derive from TRBD1 or TRBD2 (5 bases each). The CDR3 covers 16 residues. Germline CDR1 DFQATT, CDR2 SNEGSKA (reference sequence).

V is TRBV12-3 or TRBV12-4 and J is TRBJ2-5; D might be TRBD2 (5 bases). The CDR3 runs 13 residues. The V gene lost 7 bases and the J gene lost 4 bases, with 13 bases spanning the gap. The chain's CDR3 is CASKPGVRETQYF. The CDR3, as DNA: TGTGCCAGCAAACCCGGGGTGCGAGAGACCCAGTACTTC.

This clonotype has just a few counts. CDR3 coding DNA: TGTGCCAGCAGCGGGCGGGTTTTCACAGGCACCCTTGAAGCTTTCTTT. It encodes CASSGRVFTGTLEAFF. This rearrangement joins TRBV5-6 to TRBJ1-1; D is perhaps TRBD1 (5 bases). The CDR3 runs to 16 residues. Germline lookup yields CDR1 SGHDT and CDR2 YYEEEE. V was trimmed by 4 bases and J by 7 bases, leaving 23 bases between them.